The 10 T cell receptor beta chains in this list originate from one sample, sequenced in a study of blood T cells in healthy people across ages. Then a second PCR, running roughly 7 to 12 cycles, was carried out with a sample-barcoded 5' primer and a J-beta primer mix. TCRdb re-analysed the 5' RACE reads in MiXCR, keeping a single row per CDR3 protein. The table has 700,000 to 950,000 distinct CDR3 sequences, roughly two fifths seen once. The sequencing sample was made of blood. The receptor set was obtained from a woman aged 55-70 years in good health.

For this clonotype: The junction differs from germline at one of its ends, possibly a read error. This chain connects TRBV10-3 to TRBJ2-2; D is uncertain. The CDR3 length is 14 residues. The V gene's germline CDR1 is ENHRY and CDR2 SYGVKD. CDR3 loop: CAIREPANAGELFF. The CDR3 nucleotides are TGTGCCATCAGGGAACCTGCGAACGCCGGGGAGCTGTTTTTT.

The chain has TRBV7-8 and TRBJ2-1; D is possibly TRBD2 (5 bases). The DNA end favors TRBJ2-7, so the J call may be wrong. Germline CDR1 SGHVS, CDR2 FQNEAQ. The CDR3 spans 16 residues. The CDR3 loop reads CASSARTDRSYNEQYF. The CDR3 DNA is TGTGCCAGCAGCGCCCGGACTGATCGCTCCTACAATGAGCAGTACTTC.

This chain links TRBV30 with TRBJ2-2; D is ambiguous. Deletions cut 0 bases from V and 7 bases from J, with 6 bases between. From germline, CDR1 is GTSNPN and CDR2 SVGIG (reference sequence). This CDR3 is built from 12 residues. The DNA for the CDR3 is TGTGCCTGGAGTGTATCCGTCGGGGAGCTGTTTTTT. This sequence encodes CAWSVSVGELFF.

V usage is TRBV7-6 and J usage is TRBJ1-1; D gene uncertain. CDR3 size: 13 residues. Germline CDR1 is SGHVS and CDR2 is FNYEAQ. V lost 4 bases and J 3 bases, leaving 9 bases between the germline ends. The CDR3, as DNA: TGTGCCAGCAGCTGGAGGGTAGACACTGAAGCTTTCTTT. This encodes CASSWRVDTEAFF.

The chain uses TRBV6-1 and TRBJ1-4; D unclear. This CDR3 is built from 13 residues. Germline CDR1 is MNHNS and CDR2 is SASEGT. Trimming pared 3 bases from V and 10 bases from J, leaving 12 bases between. The CDR3 region has the DNA TGTGCCAGCAGTGAGGATTTGGGGTTAAAACTGTTTTTT. Its translation is CASSEDLGLKLFF.

This clonotype was picked up a small number of times. The chain combines TRBV7-8 with TRBJ2-1; 8 bases map to TRBD2. The CDR3 has 15 residues. After removal of 9 bases from V and 7 bases from J, the junction contained 14 bases not matched to a gene. Germline CDR1 reads SGHVS; CDR2 reads FQNEAQ. The CDR3 spells CASKVSTSAGNEQFF. For the CDR3, the DNA is TGTGCCAGTAAAGTTTCGACTAGCGCGGGAAATGAGCAGTTCTTC.

In this sample, this clonotype turned up a few times. The chain joins TRBV9 to TRBJ1-6, with TRBD1 identical over 7 bases. Germline CDR1 reads SGDLS; CDR2 reads YYNGEE. This CDR3 region has 14 residues. The V and J ends lost 3 bases and 5 bases, in that order; junction bases with no gene match: 2. The CDR3 spells CASSGGQNNSPLHF. CDR3 bases: TGTGCCAGCAGCGGGGGACAGAATAATTCACCCCTCCACTTT.

This clonotype turned up a few times. The rearrangement joins TRBV18 to TRBJ1-2; D is undetermined. This CDR3 has 15 residues. The V gene lost 0 bases and the J gene lost 2 bases, with 10 bases spanning the gap. The germline CDR1 and CDR2 sequences are KGHSH and LQKENI. CDR3 loop: CASSPPGQLNYGYTF. In DNA form, the CDR3 reads TGTGCCAGCTCACCACCGGGCCAGTTAAACTATGGCTACACCTTC.

Concerning this clonotype itself: With a much larger clone just one base away, this may be a read error. The rearrangement joins TRBV9 to TRBJ2-7; 7 bases line up with TRBD2. Germline values: CDR1 SGDLS, CDR2 YYNGEE. This CDR3 comprises 12 residues. Written as DNA, the CDR3 is TGTGCCAGCAGCGGGGAGGGCTACGAGCGGTACTTC. This codes for CASSGEGYERYF.

The chain has TRBV7-2 and TRBJ1-1; 7 bases align to TRBD1. The trim removed 5 bases at V and 1 base at J, leaving 7 bases unmatched. Germline V gene sequence: CDR1 SGHTA, CDR2 FQGNSA. The CDR3 consists of 15 residues. Here the CDR3 DNA reads TGTGCCAGCAGCCCCAGGGACAGCCGGAACACTGAAGCTTTCTTT. This codes for CASSPRDSRNTEAFF.